This T cell receptor (beta chain) comes out of a study of CD8+CD57+ T cells in acquired aplastic anemia. Investigators profiled TCR beta VDJ and CDR3 from genomic DNA template. MiXCR, run by TCRdb on the reads, gives a single entry per CDR3 protein. The sample consists of 160,000 or so distinct CDR3 sequences, 40% to 60% of them appearing once. Looked up from germline, CDR1 is SGHRS and CDR2 is YFSETQ. The CDR3 consists of 17 residues. V trimming: 5 bases; J trimming: 5 bases; junction bases outside the gene matches: 17. This clonotype was recorded many times. The antigen is not known. In patients chosen for sequencing, flow cytometry had shown CD8+CD57+ cell expansion. Every patient had severe acquired aplastic anemia. At the time of blood sampling, patients had not yet received any therapy. General observations from the study: Significance was not reached for CD8+ Simpson's diversity between patients and controls.

The sequence was obtained from a human donor with aplastic anemia. The V call is TRBV5-1, the J call TRBJ1-1; 8 bases line up with TRBD1. The sequenced sample consisted of sorted CD4+, CD8+, or CD8+CD57+ T cells (not recorded which) from PBMCs. For the CDR3, the DNA is TGCGCCAGCAGTCTCTCCGTCAGGACAGGGCGATGGACTGAAGCTTTCTTT. It encodes CASSLSVRTGRWTEAFF.